These 22 T cell receptor beta chains came from one sample sequenced in a study of T cell responses to AZD1222 COVID-19 vaccine (dated by TCRdb to about 2021). Per the publication, the time point label means: baseline before first vaccination. The method behind the library was the immunoSEQ multiplex PCR assay. Imported from immuneACCESS, the table was reduced by TCRdb to in-frame sequences with V and J called. These copies leave out some clones; in studies compared against another copy, an unresolved V gene accounts for under half, and the cause of the remainder is not known. Recorded for this sample are tens of thousands of clones; 88% of them occurred a single time. Less than 6% of the sample is held by the ten biggest clonotypes. The specimen was peripheral blood, collected on day 0 of AZD1222 vaccination. The receptors were gathered from an adult in good health.

The chain recombines TRBV4-3 with TRBJ2-1; TRBD2 agrees at 10 bases. The CDR3 covers 14 residues. V lost 4 bases and J lost 5; bases outside the gene matches: 2. Germline V gives CDR1 LGHNA, CDR2 YSLEER. The CDR3 coding sequence is TGCGCCAGCAGCCTTGGACTAGCGGACAATGAGCAGTTCTTC. Residues: CASSLGLADNEQFF.

The chain employs TRBV27 and TRBJ1-4; D remains unclear. Deletions cut 6 bases from V and 3 bases from J, with 8 bases between. Germline CDR1 reads MNHEY; CDR2 reads SMNVEV (reference sequence). The CDR3 totals 13 residues. CDR3 sequence: CASSPPANEKLFF. CDR3 coding DNA: TGTGCCAGCAGCCCGCCAGCTAATGAAAAACTGTTTTTT.

The CDR3 sequence is CASSPQGETQYF. In nucleotides, the CDR3 is TGTGCCAGCAGCCCACAGGGGGAGACCCAGTACTTC. The chain has TRBV11-2 and TRBJ2-5; 7 bases map to TRBD1. The J segment lost 5 bases and the V segment lost 5 bases, leaving 2 bases of the junction unmatched. The CDR3 consists of 12 residues. Germline CDR1 and CDR2: SGHAT and FQNNGV.

This clone was found a few times. This chain uses TRBV7-9 with TRBJ2-7; 8 bases map to TRBD1. The CDR3 is 16 residues long. Germline V gene sequence: CDR1 SEHNR, CDR2 FQNEAQ (reference sequence). The trim removed 4 bases at V and 4 bases at J, leaving 12 bases unmatched. CDR3 nucleotide sequence: TGTGCCAGCAGCTCGACAGGGGCCCAAACAAAATACGAGCAGTACTTC. It specifies CASSSTGAQTKYEQYF.

The chain couples TRBV4-3 to TRBJ2-2; TRBD2 aligns across 9 bases. Trimming took 2 bases from V and 7 from J; bases not matched to a gene: 5. This CDR3 region has 15 residues. Germline values: CDR1 LGHNA, CDR2 YSLEER. The CDR3 is CASSQLAGVGGELFF. CDR3 sequence (DNA): TGCGCCAGCAGCCAATTAGCGGGAGTCGGCGGGGAGCTGTTTTTT.

The chain joins TRBV23-1 to TRBJ1-3, with a possible D match to TRBD1 (5 bases). TRBV23-1 falls under the ORF class, with uncertain function. V shed 1 base and J shed 3 bases, with 13 bases lying between them. This CDR3 has 16 residues. The CDR3 sequence: CASSQWRGRDGNTIYF. The CDR3 nucleotides read TGCGCCAGCAGTCAATGGAGGGGAAGAGATGGAAACACCATATATTTT.

V is TRBV19 and J is TRBJ1-5; TRBD1 agrees at 8 bases. Germline V gene lookup returns CDR1 LNHDA and CDR2 SQIVND (reference sequence). The CDR3 is 14 residues long. The ends lost 7 bases at V and 5 bases at J; junction bases unmatched: 7. CDR3: CASTDRGGYQPQHF. For the CDR3, the DNA is TGTGCCAGTACCGACAGGGGAGGGTATCAGCCCCAGCATTTT.

This chain joins TRBV5-8 and TRBJ1-5; D ambiguous. The V gene's germline CDR1 is SGHTS and CDR2 YDEGEE. The CDR3 spans 13 residues. The V end lost 9 bases, the J end lost 4 bases, and 14 bases lay between the germline ends. The CDR3 DNA sequence: TGTGCCACCCATACCGGGGAAAATCAGCCCCAGCATTTT. Encoded protein: CATHTGENQPQHF.

V is TRBV3-1 (or the pseudogene TRBV3-2) and J is TRBJ1-2, with TRBD1 as a possible D gene (5 bases). The CDR3 is made up of 15 amino acids. V lost 2 bases, J lost 5 bases, and 15 bases lay in between. CDR1 is LGHDT and CDR2 is YNNKEL in the germline V gene (reference sequence). CDR3: CASSQWSGGEYGYTF. As DNA, the CDR3 is TGTGCCAGCAGCCAATGGTCGGGGGGGGAGTATGGCTACACCTTC.

The chain combines TRBV3-1 (or the pseudogene TRBV3-2) with TRBJ2-7; maybe TRBD2 (5 bases). The V end lost 4 bases, the J end lost 4 bases, and 14 bases lay between the germline ends. CDR3 length: 14 amino acids. The germline gives CDR1 LGHDT, CDR2 YNNKEL (reference sequence). CDR3 loop: CASSPSRRAYEQYF. The CDR3 nucleotides read TGTGCCAGCAGCCCTAGTAGGCGGGCGTACGAGCAGTACTTC.

This clone was detected a few times. The CDR3 spells CASSLWATGNNSPLHF. CDR3 DNA sequence: TGTGCCAGCAGTTTATGGGCAACCGGGAATAATTCACCCCTCCACTTT. J is TRBJ1-6 and V is TRBV27; the D is unclear. Trimming removed 1 base from V and 5 bases from J, with 12 bases in between. This CDR3 comprises 16 residues. The germline V gene has CDR1 MNHEY and CDR2 SMNVEV (reference sequence).

The J gene is TRBJ1-4, the V gene TRBV19; D gene ambiguous. The CDR3 consists of 16 residues. The ends were cut back, 7 bases at V and 0 bases at J, with 15 bases in the middle. Germline loops: CDR1 LNHDA, CDR2 SQIVND (reference sequence). The CDR3 protein is CASTTHLGSTNEKLFF. CDR3 DNA: TGTGCCAGTACTACCCACCTTGGGTCAACTAATGAAAAACTGTTTTTT.

The rearrangement links TRBV28 to TRBJ2-5; D may be TRBD2 (6 bases). CDR1 is MDHEN and CDR2 is SYDVKM in the germline V gene. This CDR3 has 12 amino acids. Trimming pared 8 bases from V and 2 bases from J, leaving 9 bases between. CDR3 nucleotides: TGTGCCAGCGGGAGGCGGCAAGAGACCCAGTACTTC. It encodes CASGRRQETQYF. Looking up the rest from reference TRBV28 and TRBJ2-5 gives the full variable domain: DVKVTQSSRYLVKRTGEKVFLECVQDMDHENMFWYRQDPGLGLRLIYFSYDVKMKEKGDIPEGYSVSREKKERFSLILESASTNQTSMYLCASGRRQETQYFGPGTRLLVL.

The V call is TRBV6-6, the J call TRBJ1-5; D is undetermined. In germline, CDR1 is MNHNY, CDR2 SVGAGI (reference sequence). The length of the CDR3 is 14 residues. Trimming removed 7 bases at V and 0 bases at J, with 10 bases between. The CDR3 region is CASNPVNSNQPQHF. The CDR3 DNA sequence: TGTGCCAGCAATCCCGTGAATAGCAATCAGCCCCAGCATTTT.

The chain carries TRBV21-1 and TRBJ2-1; the D segment call TRBD2 is taken from the table without a DNA check. TRBV21-1 has pseudogene status. The CDR3 totals 19 residues. The CDR3 sequence: CASSKGLAGQPGSYNEQFF. For the CDR3, the DNA is TGTGCCAGCAGCAAAGGGCTAGCGGGCCAACCCGGCTCCTACAATGAGCAGTTCTTC.

CDR3 in DNA: TGTGCCAGCAGCAAAGACAGGGGGACGTTTGATACGCAGTATTTT. As protein: CASSKDRGTFDTQYF. V usage is TRBV7-3 and J usage is TRBJ2-3; 9 bases fit TRBD1. The germline CDR1 and CDR2 sequences are SGHTA and FQGTGA. This CDR3 is 15 amino acids long. Trimming cost V 5 bases and J 6 bases; bases outside gene matches: 9.

V and J are TRBV5-8 and TRBJ2-3, with D possibly being TRBD1 (6 bases). CDR1 is SGHTS, CDR2 YDEGEE, per germline. The CDR3 runs 16 residues. V lost 4 bases and J lost 0, with 15 bases in between. The CDR3 coding sequence is TGTGCCAGCAGCGTCGGGACATCTACTAGCACAGATACGCAGTATTTT. The encoded protein is CASSVGTSTSTDTQYF.

The genes are TRBV7-9 and TRBJ1-1; D is possibly TRBD1 (5 bases). V lost 2 bases to trimming and J lost 4 bases, with 17 bases between them. This CDR3 spans 16 amino acids. Germline CDR1 SEHNR, CDR2 FQNEAQ (reference sequence). In DNA form, the CDR3 reads TGTGCCAGCAGCTTAACGGGGCAGCTTGGGAGCACTGAAGCTTTCTTT. Translation gives CASSLTGQLGSTEAFF.

The CDR3 region is CASSVGPEDEKLFF. CDR3 DNA sequence: TGTGCCAGCAGCGTAGGACCAGAGGATGAAAAACTGTTTTTT. This chain connects TRBV9 to TRBJ1-4; D unclear. The CDR3 consists of 14 residues. Germline V gene data show CDR1 as SGDLS and CDR2 as YYNGEE. The ends were cut back, 0 bases at V and 6 bases at J, with 9 bases in the middle.

In this sample, this clone turned up once. V usage is TRBV7-2 and J usage is TRBJ1-6; D is unclear. Per the germline V gene, CDR1 is SGHTA and CDR2 is FQGNSA. Trimming removed 5 bases from V and 3 bases from J, with 11 bases in between. This CDR3 has 15 residues. This chain's CDR3 is CASSRHRNYNSPLHF. For the CDR3, the DNA is TGTGCCAGCAGCCGCCACAGAAACTATAATTCACCCCTCCACTTT.

The chain joins TRBV7-9 to TRBJ2-3, with TRBD2 as a possible D gene (6 bases). Between the trimmed V and J ends, which lost 5 bases and 3 bases, there was a span of 15 bases. Germline CDR1 and CDR2: SEHNR and FQNEAQ (reference sequence). The CDR3 loop spans 15 amino acids. The CDR3 DNA is TGTGCCAGCAGCCCGGGGACTGGACGGACAGATACGCAGTATTTT. This sequence encodes CASSPGTGRTDTQYF. Filled out from reference TRBV7-9 and TRBJ2-3, the complete variable domain reads DTGVSQNPRHKITKRGQNVTFRCDPISEHNRLYWYRQTLGQGPEFLTYFQNEAQLEKSRLLSDRFSAERPKGSFSTLEIQRTEQGDSAMYLCASSPGTGRTDTQYFGPGTRLTVL.

V and J are TRBV5-1 and TRBJ1-1; no definite D call. CDR1 and CDR2 from the germline V gene are SGHRS and YFSETQ. This CDR3 is built from 15 residues. Trimming cost V 0 bases and J 0 bases, with 9 bases left between them. The CDR3 is CASSLGLEMNTEAFF. DNA of the CDR3: TGCGCCAGCAGCTTGGGTTTAGAAATGAACACTGAAGCTTTCTTT.